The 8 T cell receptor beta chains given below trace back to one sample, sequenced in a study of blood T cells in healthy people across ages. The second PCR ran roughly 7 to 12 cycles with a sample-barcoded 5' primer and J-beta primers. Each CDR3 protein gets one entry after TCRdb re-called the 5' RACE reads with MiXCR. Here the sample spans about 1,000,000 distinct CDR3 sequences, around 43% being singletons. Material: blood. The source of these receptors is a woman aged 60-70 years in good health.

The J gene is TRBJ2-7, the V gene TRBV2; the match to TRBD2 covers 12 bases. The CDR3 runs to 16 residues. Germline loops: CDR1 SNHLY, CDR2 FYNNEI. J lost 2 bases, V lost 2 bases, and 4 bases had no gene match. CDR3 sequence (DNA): TGTGCCAGCAGTGAATCTCTAGCGGGAGGGACCTACGAGCAGTACTTC. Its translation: CASSESLAGGTYEQYF.

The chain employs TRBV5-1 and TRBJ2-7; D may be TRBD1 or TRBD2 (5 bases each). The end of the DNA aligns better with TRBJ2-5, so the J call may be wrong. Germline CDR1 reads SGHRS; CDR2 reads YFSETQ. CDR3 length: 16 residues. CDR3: CASSLGAGTGSETQYF. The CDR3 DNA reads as TGCGCCAGCAGCTTGGGGGCCGGGACGGGGTCAGAGACCCAGTACTTC.

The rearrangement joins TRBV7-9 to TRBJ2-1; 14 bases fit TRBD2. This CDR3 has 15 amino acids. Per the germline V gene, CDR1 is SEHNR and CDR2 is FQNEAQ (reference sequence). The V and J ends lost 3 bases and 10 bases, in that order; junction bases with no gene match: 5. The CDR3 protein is CASSFSGLAGEEQFF. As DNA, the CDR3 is TGTGCCAGCAGCTTCTCGGGACTAGCGGGAGAGGAGCAGTTCTTC.

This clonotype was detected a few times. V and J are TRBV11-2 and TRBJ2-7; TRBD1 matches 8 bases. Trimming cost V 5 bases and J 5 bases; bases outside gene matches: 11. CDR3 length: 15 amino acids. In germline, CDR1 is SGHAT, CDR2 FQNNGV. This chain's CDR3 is CASSPWTGRVDEQYF. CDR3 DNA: TGTGCCAGCAGCCCATGGACAGGGCGAGTGGACGAGCAGTACTTC.

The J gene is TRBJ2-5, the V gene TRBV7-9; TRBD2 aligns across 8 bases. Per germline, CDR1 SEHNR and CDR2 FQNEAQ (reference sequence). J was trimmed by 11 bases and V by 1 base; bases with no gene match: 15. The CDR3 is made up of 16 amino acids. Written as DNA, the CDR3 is TGTGCCAGCAGCTTAGAACCGGCGGGAGGTTACAATGAGCAGTACTTC. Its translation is CASSLEPAGGYNEQYF.

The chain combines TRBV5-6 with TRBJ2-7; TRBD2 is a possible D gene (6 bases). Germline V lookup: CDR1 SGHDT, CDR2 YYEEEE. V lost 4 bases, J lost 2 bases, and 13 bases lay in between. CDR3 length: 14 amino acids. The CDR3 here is CASSTISGTYEQYF. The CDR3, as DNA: TGTGCCAGCAGCACCATTAGCGGAACCTACGAGCAGTACTTC. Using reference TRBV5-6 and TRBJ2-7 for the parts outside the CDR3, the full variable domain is DAGVTQSPTHLIKTRGQQVTLRCSPKSGHDTVSWYQQALGQGPQFIFQYYEEEERQRGNFPDRFSGHQFPNYSSELNVNALLLGDSALYLCASSTISGTYEQYFGPGTRLTVT.

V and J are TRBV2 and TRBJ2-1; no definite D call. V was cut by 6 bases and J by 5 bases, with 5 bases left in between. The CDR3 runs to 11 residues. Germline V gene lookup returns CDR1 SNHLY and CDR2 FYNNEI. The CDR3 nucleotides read TGTGCCAGCAGGAGAAACAATGAGCAGTTCTTC. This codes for CASRRNNEQFF.

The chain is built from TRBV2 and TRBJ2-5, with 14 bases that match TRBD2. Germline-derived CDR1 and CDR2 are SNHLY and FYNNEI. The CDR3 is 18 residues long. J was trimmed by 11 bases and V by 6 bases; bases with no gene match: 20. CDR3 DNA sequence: TGTGCCAGCAGGGGACCCCTGACTAGCGGGAGGGCCTACAATGAGCAGTACTTC. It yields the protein CASRGPLTSGRAYNEQYF.